This TCR beta chain came from a study of blood T cell repertoires in COVID-19. Assay: immunoSEQ multiplex PCR; the TCRdb copy retains only in-frame clones and omits some. The sample includes 50,000 to 70,000 clones, about 75% of them seen just once. The specimen was PBMCs or T cells enriched from blood (not recorded which). The sequence was collected from a woman in her fifties or sixties who had been exposed to COVID-19.

The CDR3 nucleotides are TGTGCCAGCAGTGTGGGAGGGGAAGCTTTCTTT. This codes for CASSVGGEAFF. The V call is TRBV2, the J call TRBJ1-1, with D hard to call. The germline CDR1 and CDR2 sequences are SNHLY and FYNNEI. Trimming removed 4 bases from V and 8 bases from J, with 8 bases in between. The CDR3 length is 11 residues. Looking up the rest from reference TRBV2 and TRBJ1-1 gives the full variable domain: EPEVTQTPSHQVTQMGQEVILRCVPISNHLYFYWYRQILGQKVEFLVSFYNNEISEKSEIFDDQFSVERPDGSNFTLKIRSTKLEDSAMYFCASSVGGEAFFGQGTRLTVV.